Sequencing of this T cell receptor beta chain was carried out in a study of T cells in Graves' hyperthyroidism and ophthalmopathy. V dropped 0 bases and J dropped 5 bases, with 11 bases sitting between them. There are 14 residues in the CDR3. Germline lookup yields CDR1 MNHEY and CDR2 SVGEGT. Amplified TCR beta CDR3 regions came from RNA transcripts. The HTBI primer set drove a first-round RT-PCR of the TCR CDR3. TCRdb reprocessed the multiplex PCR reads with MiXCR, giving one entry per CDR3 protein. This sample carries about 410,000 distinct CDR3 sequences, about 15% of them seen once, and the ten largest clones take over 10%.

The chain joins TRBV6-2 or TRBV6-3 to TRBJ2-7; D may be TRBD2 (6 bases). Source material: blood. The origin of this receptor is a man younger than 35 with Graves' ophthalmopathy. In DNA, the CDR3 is TGTGCCAGCAGTTACTCCCTAGCGACGGACGAGCAGTACTTC. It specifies CASSYSLATDEQYF.